The present T cell receptor beta chain was sequenced within a study of CD8+CD57+ T cells in acquired aplastic anemia. For the study at large: Mean yield of DNA from sorted CD4+ and CD8+ cells was roughly 3.4 ug. Study-level findings and limits: Significance was not reached for CD8+ Simpson's diversity between patients and controls. There were about 27 CD8+ CDR3 sequences that occurred in both patients and controls.

Researchers used genomic DNA as the template to profile TCR beta VDJ and CDR3. From the reads, TCRdb called clonotypes with MiXCR, one entry per CDR3 protein. Among hundreds of thousands of distinct CDR3 sequences, 45% to 70% were seen once, and the ten largest hold approximately 8%. A word on this clonotype: Its antigen is not known.

The source material was sorted CD4+, CD8+, or CD8+CD57+ T cells (not recorded which) from PBMCs. This TCR derives from a human donor with severe aplastic anemia or a healthy control (not recorded which).

Here the CDR3 reads CASRGQATYEQYF. As DNA, the CDR3 is TGTGCCAGCAGAGGACAGGCTACCTACGAGCAGTACTTC. The gene calls are TRBV6-9 and TRBJ2-7; 7 bases are shared with TRBD1. The CDR3 has 13 amino acids. The germline gives CDR1 MNHGY, CDR2 SVAAGI. V lost 6 bases and J lost 2; bases outside the gene matches: 4.